One sample yielded the 26 T cell receptor beta chains listed below, sequenced in a study of cytomegalovirus exposure and HLA in healthy donors. PCR primers comprised 60 Vbeta and 13 Jbeta primers. Clones were read by immunoSEQ multiplex PCR, and TCRdb kept only the in-frame ones, dropping some. This table has about 200,000 clones, roughly 77% appearing once. Sequences were obtained from PBMCs. Receptors were obtained from a male donor in good health and CMV-seropositive.

The chain employs TRBV7-9 and TRBJ2-5, with D maybe TRBD2 (6 bases). Deletions cut 3 bases from V and 7 bases from J, with 24 bases between. CDR3 length: 17 residues. Germline V lookup: CDR1 SEHNR, CDR2 FQNEAQ (reference sequence). This CDR3 reads CASSFRERLGNFGTQYF. The DNA for the CDR3 is TGTGCCAGCAGCTTCCGGGAGCGCCTCGGTAATTTTGGGACCCAGTACTTC.

The chain employs TRBV11-2 and TRBJ1-2; 12 nucleotides align to TRBD1. The CDR3 sequence is 16 residues long. The V gene's germline CDR1 is SGHAT and CDR2 FQNNGV. Trimming removed 5 bases from V and 3 bases from J; junction bases left unmatched: 7. CDR3 DNA: TGTGCCAGCAGCCACTGGGACAGGGGGCAGGACTATGGCTACACCTTC. Residues: CASSHWDRGQDYGYTF.

The rearrangement links TRBV7-9 to TRBJ2-1; 7 bases map to TRBD2. Trimming removed 5 bases from V and 0 bases from J; junction bases left unmatched: 7. CDR1 and CDR2 from the germline V gene are SEHNR and FQNEAQ (reference sequence). This CDR3 region has 16 residues. CDR3 loop: CASSHQSGVSYNEQFF. The CDR3 coding sequence is TGTGCCAGCAGCCACCAAAGCGGGGTCTCCTACAATGAGCAGTTCTTC.

The chain uses TRBV11-3 and TRBJ2-1; TRBD2 aligns across 14 bases. Germline V gene lookup returns CDR1 SGHNT and CDR2 YENEEA. The CDR3 totals 15 residues. V gave up 8 bases and J gave up 6 bases; unmatched junction bases: 6. The CDR3 sequence is CASDRGLAGGNEQFF. The CDR3 region has the DNA TGTGCCAGCGATCGCGGACTAGCGGGAGGCAATGAGCAGTTCTTC. The full variable domain, with the rest looked up from reference TRBV11-3 and TRBJ2-1, is EAGVVQSPRYKIIEKKQPVAFWCNPISGHNTLYWYLQNLGQGPELLIRYENEEAVDDSQLPKDRFSAERLKGVDSTLKIQPAELGDSAVYLCASDRGLAGGNEQFFGPGTRLTVL.

Note on this clone: At the DNA level, this CDR3 is encoded by other sequences in the same sample as well. The V gene is TRBV30, the J gene TRBJ1-4; D is unresolved. The CDR3 totals 12 residues. Trimming pared 0 bases from V and 7 bases from J, leaving 6 bases between. Per germline, CDR1 GTSNPN and CDR2 SVGIG (reference sequence). The CDR3 bases are TGTGCCTGGAGTGTAGCAAGTGAAAAACTGTTTTTT. This translates into CAWSVASEKLFF.

V gene TRBV4-3 combines with J gene TRBJ2-1, with D hard to call. This CDR3 spans 14 amino acids. Germline lookup yields CDR1 LGHNA and CDR2 YSLEER. Trimming removed 4 bases at V and 8 bases at J, with 15 bases between. The CDR3 sequence is CASSPGDGPHEQFF. The CDR3, as DNA: TGCGCCAGCAGCCCCGGAGACGGCCCCCATGAGCAGTTCTTC.

The V call is TRBV10-3, the J call TRBJ1-5, with 7 bases that match TRBD1. The trim removed 3 bases at V and 7 bases at J, leaving 12 bases unmatched. Germline lookup yields CDR1 ENHRY and CDR2 SYGVKD. The CDR3 consists of 16 residues. CDR3 in DNA: TGTGCCATCAGTGACCCTAGACAGGGTGTGGAGCAGCCCCAGCATTTT. Protein: CAISDPRQGVEQPQHF.

V gene TRBV7-3 combines with J gene TRBJ2-3; no clear D gene. Looked up from germline, CDR1 is SGHTA and CDR2 is FQGTGA. V lost 2 bases and J lost 4, with 4 bases in between. The CDR3 has 12 residues. The CDR3 region is CASSLFADTQYF. As DNA, the CDR3 is TGTGCCAGCAGCTTATTCGCAGATACGCAGTATTTT.

This chain links TRBV27 with TRBJ2-5; D uncertain. The J call could be wrong; TRBJ2-7 is a better fit for the DNA end. The CDR3 is 13 amino acids. From germline, CDR1 is MNHEY and CDR2 SMNVEV (reference sequence). CDR3 DNA sequence: TGTGCCAGCAGTTTATCCTCGCCGTACGAGCAGTACTTC. It yields the protein CASSLSSPYEQYF.

This CDR3 reads CASSFGTGGYEQYF. For the CDR3, the DNA is TGTGCCAGCAGTTTCGGGACAGGGGGGTACGAGCAGTACTTC. V is TRBV7-3 and J is TRBJ2-7, with TRBD1 matching 11 bases. The length of the CDR3 is 14 residues. V lost 6 bases and J lost 4; bases outside the gene matches: 5. Germline assignment: CDR1 SGHTA and CDR2 FQGTGA.

V is TRBV6-6 and J is TRBJ2-3; 11 bases fit TRBD1. The V and J ends lost 5 bases and 7 bases, in that order; junction bases with no gene match: 5. Germline CDR1 is MNHNY and CDR2 is SVGAGI (reference sequence). The CDR3 has 14 residues. CDR3 region: CASSQGQGAYTQYF. In DNA, the CDR3 is TGTGCCAGCAGTCAAGGACAGGGGGCCTATACGCAGTATTTT.

The J gene is TRBJ2-5, the V gene TRBV4-2; 8 positions agree with TRBD2. The J call may be wrong; the DNA end is better matched by TRBJ2-7. The germline gives CDR1 LGHNA, CDR2 YNFKEQ. This CDR3 has 16 residues. CDR3 amino acids: CASSLILAVALNEQYF. The DNA of the CDR3 is TGTGCCAGCAGCCTGATACTAGCGGTCGCCCTCAACGAGCAGTACTTC.

This chain connects TRBV7-8 to TRBJ2-1; 12 nucleotides align to TRBD2. Germline-derived CDR1 and CDR2 are SGHVS and FQNEAQ. This CDR3 has 17 amino acids. Unmatched junction bases numbered 2, after V lost 0 bases and J lost 2 bases. In DNA, the CDR3 is TGTGCCAGCAGCTTAGCGTCTAGCGGGAGGGCCTACAATGAGCAGTTCTTC. It is translated as CASSLASSGRAYNEQFF. Using reference TRBV7-8 and TRBJ2-1 for the parts outside the CDR3, the full variable domain is GAGVSQSPRYKVAKRGQDVALRCDPISGHVSLFWYQQALGQGPEFLTYFQNEAQLDKSGLPSDRFFAERPEGSVSTLKIQRTQQEDSAVYLCASSLASSGRAYNEQFFGPGTRLTVL.

This clone came up once. Written as DNA, the CDR3 is TGTGCCAGCCGAGTGATCATTGAAAAACTGTTTTTT. As protein: CASRVIIEKLFF. The rearrangement uses TRBV2 and TRBJ1-4; D is unclear. The CDR3 has 12 amino acids. Germline values: CDR1 SNHLY, CDR2 FYNNEI. Trimming pared 8 bases from V and 7 bases from J, leaving 11 bases between.

The chain has TRBV5-4 and TRBJ1-5; D is undetermined. CDR1 SGHNT and CDR2 YYREEE come from the germline V gene (reference sequence). The CDR3 covers 14 residues. V was clipped by 3 bases and J by 3 bases, with 10 bases between them. The CDR3 spells CASSSGDPNQPQHF. In nucleotides, the CDR3 is TGTGCCAGCAGCTCGGGTGATCCCAATCAGCCCCAGCATTTT.

V is TRBV27 and J is TRBJ2-7, with TRBD2 as a possible D gene (6 bases). V lost 3 bases and J lost 2, with 8 bases in between. The germline CDR1 and CDR2 sequences are MNHEY and SMNVEV (reference sequence). CDR3 length: 13 amino acids. CDR3 sequence: CASSFPGAYEQYF. The CDR3 DNA reads TGTGCCAGCAGTTTCCCGGGGGCCTACGAGCAGTACTTC.

The chain uses TRBV7-8 and TRBJ2-5; no definite D call. V was clipped by 0 bases and J by 2 bases, with 10 bases between them. The CDR3 totals 15 residues. Germline V gene lookup returns CDR1 SGHVS and CDR2 FQNEAQ. CDR3: CASSLARNAQETQYF. CDR3 sequence (DNA): TGTGCCAGCAGCTTAGCGCGTAACGCACAAGAGACCCAGTACTTC.

As regards this clone: The sample has other DNA sequences that encode this CDR3 too. The chain employs TRBV15 and TRBJ1-1; no clear D gene. V was trimmed by 0 bases and J by 1 base, leaving 6 bases between them. Germline V lookup: CDR1 LNHNV, CDR2 YYDKDF (reference sequence). CDR3 length equals 14 residues. The CDR3 nucleotides read TGTGCCACCAGCAGAGATCGAGGGAACACTGAAGCTTTCTTT. Translating it yields CATSRDRGNTEAFF.

As to this clone: The same CDR3 is also encoded by other DNA sequences in this sample. V is TRBV5-1 and J is TRBJ2-5, with D unresolved. V lost 0 bases and J lost 4, with 4 bases in between. The CDR3 is 12 residues long. Germline V CDR1 and CDR2: SGHRS, YFSETQ. The CDR3 DNA follows: TGCGCCAGCAGCTTGGCCGGAGAGACCCAGTACTTC. Translated: CASSLAGETQYF.

This rearrangement joins TRBV10-3 to TRBJ1-2; 7 bases are a match to TRBD1. CDR1 and CDR2 from the germline V gene are ENHRY and SYGVKD. V lost 6 bases and J lost 4; bases outside the gene matches: 8. The CDR3 is 14 residues long. The CDR3 sequence: CAISDEGAGYGYTF. In DNA, the CDR3 is TGTGCCATCAGCGATGAGGGGGCTGGCTATGGCTACACCTTC.

Only one count was recorded for this clone. One end of the junction varies from germline; a read error may be responsible. This specimen includes other DNA sequences encoding the same CDR3. The chain recombines TRBV19 with TRBJ1-1; weak D call: TRBD1 (5 bases). The germline gives CDR1 LNHDA, CDR2 SQIVND (reference sequence). The CDR3 is 11 amino acids. The CDR3 is CASMWAGEAFF. As DNA, the CDR3 is TGTGCTAGTATGTGGGCAGGGGAAGCTTTCTTT.

V gene TRBV18 combines with J gene TRBJ2-1; 9 nucleotides agree with TRBD2. The germline CDR1 and CDR2 sequences are KGHSH and LQKENI. This CDR3 has 14 amino acids. V lost 3 bases, J lost 8 bases, and 5 bases stayed unmatched. The CDR3 region is CASSPGLATDEQFF. The DNA for the CDR3 is TGTGCCAGCTCACCGGGACTAGCTACGGATGAGCAGTTCTTC.

The chain is built from TRBV19 and TRBJ1-4, with 8 bases fitting TRBD1. CDR3 size: 15 residues. V lost 3 bases to trimming and J lost 6 bases; unmatched junction nucleotides: 6. Germline CDR1 LNHDA, CDR2 SQIVND (reference sequence). CDR3 DNA sequence: TGTGCCAGTAGTATCCCGGACAGGGTGGATGAAAAACTGTTTTTT. Protein product: CASSIPDRVDEKLFF.

V usage is TRBV28 and J usage is TRBJ1-3, with 8 bases identical to TRBD1. The germline V gene encodes CDR1 MDHEN and CDR2 SYDVKM. CDR3 length: 14 residues. Unmatched junction bases numbered 4, after V lost 6 bases and J lost 3 bases. CDR3 protein: CASRTGVVGNTIYF. DNA for the CDR3: TGTGCCAGCAGGACAGGGGTGGTTGGAAACACCATATATTTT.

This rearrangement joins TRBV27 to TRBJ2-7, with 7 bases aligning to TRBD1. Germline assignment: CDR1 MNHEY and CDR2 SMNVEV (reference sequence). The CDR3 is 13 residues long. Trimming removed 7 bases from V and 3 bases from J; junction bases left unmatched: 6. The CDR3 bases are TGTGCCAGCAAGAGGACAGGATACTACGAGCAGTACTTC. Protein sequence: CASKRTGYYEQYF.

This clone was seen more than once but under ten times. The CDR3 DNA reads TGTGCCAGCAGCTTAGCGCCGGGACAAGGCTACACCTTC. This gives the protein CASSLAPGQGYTF. The rearrangement joins TRBV7-9 to TRBJ1-2; tentatively, D is TRBD1 (6 bases). The CDR3 is 13 amino acids. Germline CDR1 is SEHNR and CDR2 is FQNEAQ (reference sequence). Trimming took 0 bases from V and 8 from J, leaving 10 bases between them.